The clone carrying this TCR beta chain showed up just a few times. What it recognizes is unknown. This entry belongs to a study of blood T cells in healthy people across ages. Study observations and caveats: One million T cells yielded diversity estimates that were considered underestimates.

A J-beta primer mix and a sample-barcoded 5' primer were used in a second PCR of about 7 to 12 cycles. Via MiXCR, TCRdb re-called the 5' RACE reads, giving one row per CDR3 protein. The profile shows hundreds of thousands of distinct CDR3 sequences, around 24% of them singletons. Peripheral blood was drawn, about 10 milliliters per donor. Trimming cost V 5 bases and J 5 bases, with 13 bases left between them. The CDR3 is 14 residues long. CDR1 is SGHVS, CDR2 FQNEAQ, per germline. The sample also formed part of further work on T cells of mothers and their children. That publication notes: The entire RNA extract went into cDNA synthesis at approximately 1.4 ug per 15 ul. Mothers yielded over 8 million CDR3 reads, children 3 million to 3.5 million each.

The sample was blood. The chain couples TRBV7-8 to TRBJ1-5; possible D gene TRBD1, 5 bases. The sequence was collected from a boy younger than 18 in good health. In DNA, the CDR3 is TGTGCCAGCAGCCTTTCGGGGGGACATCAGCCCCAGCATTTT. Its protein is CASSLSGGHQPQHF.